Below are 25 T cell receptor beta chains sequenced from a single sample in a study of STAT5B mutations in CD4+ large granular lymphocyte leukemia. TCRdb keeps only in-frame clones here, not all; method: immunoSEQ multiplex PCR. The data show about 35,000 clones, around 63% seen once. What was sequenced was CD4+ T cells from blood buffy coats. The source of these receptors is a human donor in good health.

Only a few counts were recorded for this clone. The chain links TRBV5-8 to TRBJ2-5, with TRBD1 matching over 10 bases. This CDR3 region has 17 residues. The V gene's germline CDR1 is SGHTS and CDR2 YDEGEE. The ends lost 2 bases at V and 5 bases at J; junction bases unmatched: 12. The CDR3 region is CASSFAGQGPGGETQYF. The CDR3 bases are TGTGCCAGCAGCTTCGCGGGACAGGGGCCAGGGGGTGAGACCCAGTACTTC.

This clone has a handful of counts. CDR3 nucleotides: TGTGCCAGCAGGAAACAGGGTGGCACTGAAGCTTTCTTT. It translates to CASRKQGGTEAFF. The J gene is TRBJ1-1, the V gene TRBV7-3; D may be TRBD1 (6 bases). Germline V gene data show CDR1 as SGHTA and CDR2 as FQGTGA. This CDR3 comprises 13 residues. V lost 6 bases to trimming and J lost 4 bases, with 12 bases between them.

This clone was seen a single time. The V gene is TRBV5-1, the J gene TRBJ1-1, with 11 bases matching TRBD1. The CDR3 extends over 18 amino acids. CDR1 is SGHRS, CDR2 YFSETQ, per germline. Unmatched junction bases numbered 14, after V lost 4 bases and J lost 3 bases. The CDR3 coding sequence is TGCGCCAGCAGCATCCTACCCGGGACAGGGGGGGCAGACACTGAAGCTTTCTTT. It encodes CASSILPGTGGADTEAFF. Full variable domain (rest looked up from reference TRBV5-1 and TRBJ1-1): KAGVTQTPRYLIKTRGQQVTLSCSPISGHRSVSWYQQTPGQGLQFLFEYFSETQRNKGNFPGRFSGRQFSNSRSEMNVSTLELGDSALYLCASSILPGTGGADTEAFFGQGTRLTVV.

The chain joins TRBV5-1 to TRBJ2-5; D uncertain. The germline V gene encodes CDR1 SGHRS and CDR2 YFSETQ. This CDR3 has 12 residues. V lost 5 bases and J 5 bases, leaving 10 bases between the germline ends. CDR3 protein: CASRPNGETQYF. Written as DNA, the CDR3 is TGCGCCAGCAGGCCAAATGGGGAGACCCAGTACTTC.

This chain connects TRBV9 to TRBJ2-7, with TRBD2 matching over 12 bases. The trim removed 4 bases at V and 5 bases at J, leaving 4 bases unmatched. The CDR3 extends over 14 amino acids. CDR1 is SGDLS and CDR2 is YYNGEE in the germline V gene. The CDR3 DNA reads TGTGCCAGCAGCCCTAGCGGGGGGGCCCACGAGCAGTACTTC. Protein sequence: CASSPSGGAHEQYF. Looking up the rest from reference TRBV9 and TRBJ2-7 gives the full variable domain: DSGVTQTPKHLITATGQRVTLRCSPRSGDLSVYWYQQSLDQGLQFLIQYYNGEERAKGNILERFSAQQFPDLHSELNLSSLELGDSALYFCASSPSGGAHEQYFGPGTRLTVT.

In this sample, this clone turned up a few times. The chain is built from TRBV27 and TRBJ1-1, with TRBD1 as a possible D gene (5 bases). The ends were cut back, 6 bases at V and 5 bases at J, with 13 bases in the middle. The germline V gene has CDR1 MNHEY and CDR2 SMNVEV (reference sequence). CDR3 size: 13 residues. In nucleotides, the CDR3 is TGTGCCAGCAGCCAGAAACGGGGGACTGAAGCTTTCTTT. Protein sequence: CASSQKRGTEAFF.

The chain uses TRBV5-6 and TRBJ1-2; the D is unclear. This CDR3 comprises 14 residues. The germline CDR1 and CDR2 sequences are SGHDT and YYEEEE. V was trimmed by 0 bases and J by 1 base, leaving 7 bases between them. The CDR3 spells CASSLGQVNYGYTF. The CDR3 DNA reads as TGTGCCAGCAGCTTGGGGCAGGTTAACTATGGCTACACCTTC. The full variable domain, completed using reference TRBV5-6 and TRBJ1-2, is DAGVTQSPTHLIKTRGQQVTLRCSPKSGHDTVSWYQQALGQGPQFIFQYYEEEERQRGNFPDRFSGHQFPNYSSELNVNALLLGDSALYLCASSLGQVNYGYTFGSGTRLTVV.

About this clone itself: This sample includes further DNA sequences coding for the same CDR3. CDR3 bases: TGTGCCAGCTCACCCGGGCGGACGAGCTCCTACGAGCAGTACTTC. It specifies CASSPGRTSSYEQYF. The chain links TRBV18 to TRBJ2-7; no clear D gene. Trimming took 3 bases from V and 0 from J, leaving 12 bases between them. Germline CDR1 and CDR2: KGHSH and LQKENI. The CDR3 has 15 residues.

This chain links TRBV2 with TRBJ2-3; D remains unclear. V dropped 4 bases and J dropped 2 bases, with 4 bases sitting between them. CDR3 length equals 12 residues. Germline CDR1 is SNHLY and CDR2 is FYNNEI. The CDR3 region has the DNA TGTGCCAGCAGTGTGTCCACAGATACGCAGTATTTT. As protein: CASSVSTDTQYF. Supplemented by reference TRBV2 and TRBJ2-3, the full variable domain reads EPEVTQTPSHQVTQMGQEVILRCVPISNHLYFYWYRQILGQKVEFLVSFYNNEISEKSEIFDDQFSVERPDGSNFTLKIRSTKLEDSAMYFCASSVSTDTQYFGPGTRLTVL.

This chain links TRBV5-5 with TRBJ1-5; the D is unclear. Trimming cost V 0 bases and J 4 bases, with 8 bases left between them. CDR1 is SGHKS and CDR2 is YYEKEE in the germline V gene (reference sequence). The CDR3 contains 14 residues. CDR3 protein: CASSLEGENQPQHF. In DNA form, the CDR3 reads TGTGCCAGCAGCTTGGAGGGCGAGAATCAGCCCCAGCATTTT.

The J gene is TRBJ1-2, the V gene TRBV11-2; D is undetermined. V was trimmed by 4 bases and J by 8 bases, leaving 20 bases between them. The CDR3 spans 15 residues. Germline-derived CDR1 and CDR2 are SGHAT and FQNNGV. Written as DNA, the CDR3 is TGTGCCAGCAGCTCTATCGGCGGACTGAGTGGGGGCTACACCTTC. This sequence encodes CASSSIGGLSGGYTF.

The J gene is TRBJ1-4, the V gene TRBV5-6, with D possibly TRBD1 on 6 matching bases. Germline assignment: CDR1 SGHDT and CDR2 YYEEEE. The CDR3 loop spans 15 amino acids. V was pared by 1 base and J by 6 bases, with 13 bases between. CDR3: CASSLRRAGDEKLFF. The CDR3 coding sequence is TGTGCCAGCAGCTTGAGACGGGCAGGGGATGAAAAACTGTTTTTT. The entire variable domain, with the rest obtained from reference TRBV5-6 and TRBJ1-4, is as follows: DAGVTQSPTHLIKTRGQQVTLRCSPKSGHDTVSWYQQALGQGPQFIFQYYEEEERQRGNFPDRFSGHQFPNYSSELNVNALLLGDSALYLCASSLRRAGDEKLFFGSGTQLSVL.

This clone has more than one count but fewer than ten. J is TRBJ1-6 and V is TRBV10-1; D gene ambiguous. V lost 7 bases and J lost 9, with 19 bases in between. CDR1 is WNHNN and CDR2 is SYGVQD in the germline V gene (reference sequence). The CDR3 has 15 amino acids. CDR3 sequence reads: CASMKRRVFGSPLHF. Written as DNA, the CDR3 is TGCGCCAGCATGAAAAGGAGGGTATTCGGTTCACCCCTCCACTTT.

V usage is TRBV15 and J usage is TRBJ2-2; D remains ambiguous. The germline gives CDR1 LNHNV, CDR2 YYDKDF (reference sequence). The CDR3 is 14 amino acids. Trimming took 6 bases from V and 7 from J, leaving 15 bases between them. CDR3 sequence: CATRPGAEVGELFF. The CDR3 coding sequence is TGTGCCACCAGACCCGGCGCAGAGGTCGGGGAGCTGTTTTTT.

The J gene is TRBJ2-7, the V gene TRBV11-3; TRBD1 matches at 8 bases. Looked up from germline, CDR1 is SGHNT and CDR2 is YENEEA. This CDR3 has 15 residues. The ends lost 3 bases at V and 2 bases at J; junction bases unmatched: 6. This CDR3 reads CASSFAQDRAYEQYF. The CDR3 DNA reads as TGTGCCAGCAGCTTCGCTCAGGACAGGGCCTACGAGCAGTACTTC.

The chain has TRBV11-2 and TRBJ1-5; D is possibly TRBD1 (5 bases). From germline, CDR1 is SGHAT and CDR2 FQNNGV. This CDR3 comprises 13 residues. V gave up 0 bases and J gave up 7 bases, with 7 bases separating them. The CDR3 nucleotides are TGTGCCAGCAGCTTAGAAGAGGGGCAGCCCCAGCATTTT. This translates into CASSLEEGQPQHF.

This clone was detected a few times. This rearrangement joins TRBV9 to TRBJ2-1; D is unresolved. This CDR3 is 14 amino acids long. The V end was cut by 4 bases, the J end by 0 bases, with 8 bases between. Germline CDR1 SGDLS, CDR2 YYNGEE. The CDR3 DNA reads TGTGCCAGCAGCCCTAGGAGCTCCTACAATGAGCAGTTCTTC. As protein: CASSPRSSYNEQFF. The variable domain in full, completed from reference TRBV9 and TRBJ2-1, reads DSGVTQTPKHLITATGQRVTLRCSPRSGDLSVYWYQQSLDQGLQFLIQYYNGEERAKGNILERFSAQQFPDLHSELNLSSLELGDSALYFCASSPRSSYNEQFFGPGTRLTVL.

This clone was counted a few times. V gene TRBV11-2 combines with J gene TRBJ1-2; D is ambiguous. The length of the CDR3 is 14 residues. Trimming stripped 0 bases from V and 5 bases from J, with 10 bases between. In germline, CDR1 is SGHAT, CDR2 FQNNGV. The DNA for the CDR3 is TGTGCCAGCAGCTTAGAGGGAAGAGGGTATGGCTACACCTTC. It specifies CASSLEGRGYGYTF.

The chain carries TRBV9 and TRBJ2-1; 8 positions agree with TRBD1. CDR1 SGDLS and CDR2 YYNGEE come from the germline V gene. V trimming: 1 base; J trimming: 7 bases; junction bases outside the gene matches: 1. This CDR3 spans 13 amino acids. Here the CDR3 reads CASSVWDRNEQFF. The CDR3 coding sequence is TGTGCCAGCAGCGTATGGGACAGGAATGAGCAGTTCTTC.

In regard to this clone: In the same sample, other DNA sequences code for this CDR3. The V and J genes are TRBV28 and TRBJ1-2; 9 bases fit TRBD1. V shed 5 bases and J 8 bases; nucleotides not matched to a gene: 6. The CDR3 is 13 amino acids. CDR1 and CDR2 (germline): MDHEN, SYDVKM. CDR3 region: CASSLGTGNGYTF. CDR3 DNA: TGTGCCAGCAGTCTAGGGACAGGGAACGGCTACACCTTC.

The chain is built from TRBV11-3 and TRBJ2-5; possible D gene TRBD1, 5 bases. The J call is in doubt because the DNA end fits TRBJ2-7 better. CDR1 is SGHNT and CDR2 is YENEEA in the germline V gene. This CDR3 has 14 amino acids. Written as DNA, the CDR3 is TGTGCCAGCAGCTTAGAATGGACAAGCCCCGAGCAGTACTTC. It specifies CASSLEWTSPEQYF.

This clone was found a few times. The V gene is TRBV6-1, the J gene TRBJ1-6; TRBD1 might be the D (5 bases). Germline lookup yields CDR1 MNHNS and CDR2 SASEGT. This CDR3 has 16 residues. The V gene lost 3 bases and the J gene lost 0 bases, with 9 bases spanning the gap. The CDR3 here is CASSEAGSSYNSPLHF. CDR3 bases: TGTGCCAGCAGTGAGGCAGGGAGCTCCTATAATTCACCCCTCCACTTT.

The CDR3: CASSLASGGYNEQFF. CDR3 in DNA: TGTGCCAGCAGCTTAGCTAGCGGGGGGTACAATGAGCAGTTCTTC. This sequence joins TRBV7-8 and TRBJ2-1; TRBD2 matches at 10 bases. V lost 0 bases and J lost 4; bases outside the gene matches: 0. CDR1 and CDR2 from the germline V gene are SGHVS and FQNEAQ. There are 15 residues in the CDR3. Drawing the rest from reference TRBV7-8 and TRBJ2-1, the complete variable domain is GAGVSQSPRYKVAKRGQDVALRCDPISGHVSLFWYQQALGQGPEFLTYFQNEAQLDKSGLPSDRFFAERPEGSVSTLKIQRTQQEDSAVYLCASSLASGGYNEQFFGPGTRLTVL.

The chain combines TRBV6-5 with TRBJ1-2; 9 bases fit TRBD1. Germline trimming cut 6 bases from V and 4 bases from J; bases unmatched to any gene: 9. CDR1 and CDR2 (germline): MNHEY, SVGAGI. CDR3 length: 15 amino acids. The CDR3 DNA reads as TGTGCCAGCAGGGGACAGGGAGAAAGGGTCTATGGCTACACCTTC. It encodes CASRGQGERVYGYTF.

This clone was seen once. The chain has TRBV7-3 and TRBJ2-1; the D is unclear. Trimming pared 2 bases from V and 3 bases from J, leaving 14 bases between. This CDR3 region has 16 residues. CDR1 is SGHTA, CDR2 FQGTGA, per germline. The CDR3 spells CASSLHGSFDYNEQFF. CDR3 DNA sequence: TGTGCCAGCAGCTTACACGGGTCCTTCGACTACAATGAGCAGTTCTTC. The full variable domain, its missing parts supplied by reference TRBV7-3 and TRBJ2-1, is GAGVSQTPSNKVTEKGKYVELRCDPISGHTALYWYRQSLGQGPEFLIYFQGTGAADDSGLPNDRFFAVRPEGSVSTLKIQRTERGDSAVYLCASSLHGSFDYNEQFFGPGTRLTVL.